Below are 5 T cell receptor beta chains sequenced from a single sample in a study of blood T cell repertoires in COVID-19. Sequenced by immunoSEQ multiplex PCR; TCRdb stores in-frame clones only, minus some. Here the sample spans around 11,000 clones, roughly 83% being singletons. The sample taken for sequencing was peripheral blood. The receptors derive from a human donor in a cohort sampled during active COVID-19.

The count of this clone is one. The chain links TRBV19 to TRBJ2-4; weak D call: TRBD1 (5 bases). The CDR3 extends over 17 amino acids. Germline V CDR1 and CDR2: LNHDA, SQIVND (reference sequence). V gave up 3 bases and J gave up 1 base, with 16 bases separating them. CDR3 region: CASSITTAPWAKNIQYF. The CDR3 bases are TGTGCCAGTAGTATTACGACAGCACCTTGGGCCAAAAACATTCAGTACTTC.

This chain uses TRBV9 with TRBJ1-1, with unresolved D. The CDR3 sequence is 13 residues long. V dropped 0 bases and J dropped 0 bases, with 3 bases sitting between them. Germline V CDR1 and CDR2: SGDLS, YYNGEE. The CDR3 nucleotides read TGTGCCAGCAGCGTAGTAATGAACACTGAAGCTTTCTTT. Translating it yields CASSVVMNTEAFF.

The chain links TRBV14 to TRBJ2-1, with no clear D. Germline values: CDR1 SGHDN, CDR2 FVKESK. The germline V and J ends were trimmed by 1 base and 3 bases, with 7 bases remaining between them. The CDR3 sequence is 14 residues long. The CDR3 nucleotides are TGTGCCAGCAGCCAAGTGGCCAGCTACAATGAGCAGTTCTTC. Protein: CASSQVASYNEQFF.

The rearrangement joins TRBV6-6 to TRBJ1-5, with 9 bases identical to TRBD1. Germline V gene sequence: CDR1 MNHNY, CDR2 SVGAGI (reference sequence). This CDR3 contains 15 residues. Losses at the gene ends were 6 bases for V and 5 bases for J; bases not matched to a gene: 8. Here the CDR3 reads CASSAGQGVDQPQHF. CDR3 nucleotides: TGTGCCAGCAGCGCGGGACAGGGAGTAGATCAGCCCCAGCATTTT.

This rearrangement joins TRBV5-6 to TRBJ2-1; tentative D call: TRBD2 (6 bases). There are 15 residues in the CDR3. The germline CDR1 and CDR2 sequences are SGHDT and YYEEEE. V was trimmed by 7 bases and J by 0 bases, leaving 14 bases between them. The CDR3 DNA reads as TGTGCCAGCTCCTCTGGGGGGAGCTCCTACAATGAGCAGTTCTTC. Translating gives CASSSGGSSYNEQFF. The variable domain in full, completed from reference TRBV5-6 and TRBJ2-1, reads DAGVTQSPTHLIKTRGQQVTLRCSPKSGHDTVSWYQQALGQGPQFIFQYYEEEERQRGNFPDRFSGHQFPNYSSELNVNALLLGDSALYLCASSSGGSSYNEQFFGPGTRLTVL.